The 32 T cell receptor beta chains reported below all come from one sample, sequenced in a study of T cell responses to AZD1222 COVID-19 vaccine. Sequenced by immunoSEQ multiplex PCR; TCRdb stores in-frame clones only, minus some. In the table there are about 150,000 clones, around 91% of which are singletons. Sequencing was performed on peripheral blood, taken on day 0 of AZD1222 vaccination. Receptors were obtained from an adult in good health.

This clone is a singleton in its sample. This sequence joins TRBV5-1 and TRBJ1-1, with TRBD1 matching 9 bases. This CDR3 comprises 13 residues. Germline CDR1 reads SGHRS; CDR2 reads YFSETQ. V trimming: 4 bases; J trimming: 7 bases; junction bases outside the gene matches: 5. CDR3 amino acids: CASSQGTGYEAFF. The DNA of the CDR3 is TGCGCCAGCAGCCAAGGGACAGGGTATGAAGCTTTCTTT.

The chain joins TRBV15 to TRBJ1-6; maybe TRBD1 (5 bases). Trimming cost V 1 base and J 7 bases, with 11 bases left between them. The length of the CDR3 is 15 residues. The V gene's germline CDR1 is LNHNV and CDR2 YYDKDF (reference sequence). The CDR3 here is CATSRGVTENSPLHF. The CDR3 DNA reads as TGTGCCACCAGCAGAGGGGTGACAGAGAATTCACCCCTCCACTTT.

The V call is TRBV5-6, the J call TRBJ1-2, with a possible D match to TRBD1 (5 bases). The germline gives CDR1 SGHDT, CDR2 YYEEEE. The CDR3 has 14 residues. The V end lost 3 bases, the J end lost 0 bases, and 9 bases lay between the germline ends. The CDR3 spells CASSWQGSNYGYTF. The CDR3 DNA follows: TGTGCCAGCAGCTGGCAGGGTTCTAACTATGGCTACACCTTC.

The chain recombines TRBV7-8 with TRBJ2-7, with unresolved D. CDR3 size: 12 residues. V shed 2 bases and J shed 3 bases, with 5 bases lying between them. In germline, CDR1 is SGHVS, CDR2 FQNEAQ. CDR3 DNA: TGTGCCAGCAGCTTACGGAACTACGAGCAGTACTTC. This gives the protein CASSLRNYEQYF.

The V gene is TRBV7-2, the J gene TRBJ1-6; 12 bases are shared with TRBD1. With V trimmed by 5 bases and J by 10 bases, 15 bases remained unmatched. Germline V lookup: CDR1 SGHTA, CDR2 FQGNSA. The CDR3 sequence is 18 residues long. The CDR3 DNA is TGTGCCAGCAGCCTACGGTCCCTGGGACAGGGGGCCCAATCACCCCTCCACTTT. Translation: CASSLRSLGQGAQSPLHF. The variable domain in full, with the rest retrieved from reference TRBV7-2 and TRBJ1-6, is GAGVSQSPSNKVTEKGKDVELRCDPISGHTALYWYRQSLGQGLEFLIYFQGNSAPDKSGLPSDRFSAERTGGSVSTLTIQRTQQEDSAVYLCASSLRSLGQGAQSPLHFGNGTRLTVT.

CDR3 in amino acids: CSVRGAWNTEAFF. The CDR3 DNA sequence: TGCAGCGTTAGGGGGGCATGGAACACTGAAGCTTTCTTT. V and J are TRBV29-1 and TRBJ1-1, with D possibly TRBD1 on 6 matching bases. The CDR3 extends over 13 amino acids. Trimming stripped 5 bases from V and 1 base from J, with 11 bases between. From germline, CDR1 is SQVTM and CDR2 ANQGSEA.

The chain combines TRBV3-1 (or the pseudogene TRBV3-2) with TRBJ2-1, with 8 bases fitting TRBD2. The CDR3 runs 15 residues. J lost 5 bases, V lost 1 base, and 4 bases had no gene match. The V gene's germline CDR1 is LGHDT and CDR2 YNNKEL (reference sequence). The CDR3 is CASSQGAGGHNEQFF. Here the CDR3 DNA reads TGTGCCAGCAGCCAAGGGGCGGGGGGACACAATGAGCAGTTCTTC.

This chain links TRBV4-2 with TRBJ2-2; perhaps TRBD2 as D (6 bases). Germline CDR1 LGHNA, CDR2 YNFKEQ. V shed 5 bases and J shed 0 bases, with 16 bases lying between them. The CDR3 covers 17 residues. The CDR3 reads CASSVQRDSANTGELFF. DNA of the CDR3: TGTGCCAGCAGCGTCCAAAGGGACTCCGCGAACACCGGGGAGCTGTTTTTT.

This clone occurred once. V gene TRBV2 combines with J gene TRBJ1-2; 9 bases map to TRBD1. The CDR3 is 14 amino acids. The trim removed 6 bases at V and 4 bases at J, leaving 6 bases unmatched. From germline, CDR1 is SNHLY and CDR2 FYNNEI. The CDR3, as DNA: TGTGCCAGCAGGAGGGACAGGGCGGCCTATGGCTACACCTTC. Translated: CASRRDRAAYGYTF.

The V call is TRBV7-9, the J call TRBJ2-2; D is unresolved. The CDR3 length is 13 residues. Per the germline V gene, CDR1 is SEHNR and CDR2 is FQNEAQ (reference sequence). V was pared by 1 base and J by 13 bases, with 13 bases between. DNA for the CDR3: TGTGCCAGCAGCTTAGAAGGGCCCGCCCGGCTGTTTTTT. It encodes CASSLEGPARLFF.

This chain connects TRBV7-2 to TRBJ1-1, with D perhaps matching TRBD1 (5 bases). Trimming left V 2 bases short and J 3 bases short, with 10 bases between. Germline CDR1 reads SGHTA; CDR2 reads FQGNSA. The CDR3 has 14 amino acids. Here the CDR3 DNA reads TGTGCCAGCAGCTTACAATCGGGGGACACTGAAGCTTTCTTT. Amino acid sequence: CASSLQSGDTEAFF.

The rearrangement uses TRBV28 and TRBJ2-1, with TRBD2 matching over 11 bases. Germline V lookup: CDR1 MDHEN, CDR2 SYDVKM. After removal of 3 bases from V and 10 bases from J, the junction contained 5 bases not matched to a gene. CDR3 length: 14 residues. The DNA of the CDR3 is TGTGCCAGCAGTTTCCCTAGCGGGAGGTACGAGCAGTTCTTC. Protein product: CASSFPSGRYEQFF.

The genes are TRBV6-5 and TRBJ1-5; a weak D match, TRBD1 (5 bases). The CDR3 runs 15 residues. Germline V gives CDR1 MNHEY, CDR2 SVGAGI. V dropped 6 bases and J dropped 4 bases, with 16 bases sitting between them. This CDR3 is CASRPLHGGNQPQHF. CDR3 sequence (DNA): TGTGCCAGCAGACCACTCCACGGGGGTAATCAGCCCCAGCATTTT.

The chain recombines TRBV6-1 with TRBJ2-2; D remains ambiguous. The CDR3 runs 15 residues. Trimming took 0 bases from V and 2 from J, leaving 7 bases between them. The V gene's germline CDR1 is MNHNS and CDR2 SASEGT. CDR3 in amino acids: CASSEAAVNTGELFF. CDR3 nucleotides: TGTGCCAGCAGTGAAGCGGCGGTAAACACCGGGGAGCTGTTTTTT.

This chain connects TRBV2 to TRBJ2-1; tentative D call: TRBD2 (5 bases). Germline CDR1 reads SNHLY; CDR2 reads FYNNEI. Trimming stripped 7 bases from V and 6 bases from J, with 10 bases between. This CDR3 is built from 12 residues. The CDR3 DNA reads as TGTGCCAGCATGGAGGTGGGCAATGAGCAGTTCTTC. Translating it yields CASMEVGNEQFF.

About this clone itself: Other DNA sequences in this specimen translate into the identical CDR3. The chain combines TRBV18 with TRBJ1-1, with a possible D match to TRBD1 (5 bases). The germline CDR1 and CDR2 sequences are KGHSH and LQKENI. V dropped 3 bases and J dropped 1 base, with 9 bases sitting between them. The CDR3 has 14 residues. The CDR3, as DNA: TGTGCCAGCTCACCGACGCAGGGGAACACTGAAGCTTTCTTT. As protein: CASSPTQGNTEAFF.

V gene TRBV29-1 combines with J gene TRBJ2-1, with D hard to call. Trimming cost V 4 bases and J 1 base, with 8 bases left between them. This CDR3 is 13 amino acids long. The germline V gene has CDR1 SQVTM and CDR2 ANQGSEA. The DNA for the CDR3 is TGCAGCGTTGGGGTACTATCCTACAATGAGCAGTTCTTC. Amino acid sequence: CSVGVLSYNEQFF.

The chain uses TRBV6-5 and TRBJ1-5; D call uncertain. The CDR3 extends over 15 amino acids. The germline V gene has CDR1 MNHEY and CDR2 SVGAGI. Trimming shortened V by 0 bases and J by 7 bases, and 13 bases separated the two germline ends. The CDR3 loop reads CASSYSWGGGQPQHF. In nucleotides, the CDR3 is TGTGCCAGCAGTTACTCCTGGGGAGGAGGGCAGCCCCAGCATTTT.

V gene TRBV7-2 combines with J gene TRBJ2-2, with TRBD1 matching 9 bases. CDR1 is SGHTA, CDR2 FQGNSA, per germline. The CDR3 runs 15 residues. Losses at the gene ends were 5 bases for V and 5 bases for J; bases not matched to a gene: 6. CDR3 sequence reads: CASSLGTGWTGELFF. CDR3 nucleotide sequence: TGTGCCAGCAGCCTGGGGACAGGGTGGACCGGGGAGCTGTTTTTT.

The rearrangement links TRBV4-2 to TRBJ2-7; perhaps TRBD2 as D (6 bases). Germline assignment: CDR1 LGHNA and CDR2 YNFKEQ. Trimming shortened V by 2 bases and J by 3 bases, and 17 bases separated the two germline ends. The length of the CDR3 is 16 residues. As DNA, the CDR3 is TGTGCCAGCAGCCAACGCGAGGACTACAAGAACTACGAGCAGTACTTC. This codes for CASSQREDYKNYEQYF.

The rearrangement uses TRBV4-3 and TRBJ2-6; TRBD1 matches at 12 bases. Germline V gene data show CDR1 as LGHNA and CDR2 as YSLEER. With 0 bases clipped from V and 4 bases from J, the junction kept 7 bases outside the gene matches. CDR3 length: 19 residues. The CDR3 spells CASSQDLGQGATGANVLTF. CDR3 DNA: TGCGCCAGCAGCCAAGATTTGGGACAGGGGGCGACGGGGGCCAACGTCCTGACTTTC.

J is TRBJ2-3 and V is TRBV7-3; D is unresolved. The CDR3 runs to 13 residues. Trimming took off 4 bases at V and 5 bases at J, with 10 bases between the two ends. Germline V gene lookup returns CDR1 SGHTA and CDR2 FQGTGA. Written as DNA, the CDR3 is TGTGCCAGCAGCTCAAACCAGAGAGATACGCAGTATTTT. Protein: CASSSNQRDTQYF.

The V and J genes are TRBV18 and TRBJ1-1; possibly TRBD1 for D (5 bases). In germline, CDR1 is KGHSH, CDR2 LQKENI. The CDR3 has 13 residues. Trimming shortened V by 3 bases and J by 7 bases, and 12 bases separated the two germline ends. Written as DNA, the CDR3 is TGTGCCAGCTCACCTGGGGCGGAAGATGAAGCTTTCTTT. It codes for CASSPGAEDEAFF.

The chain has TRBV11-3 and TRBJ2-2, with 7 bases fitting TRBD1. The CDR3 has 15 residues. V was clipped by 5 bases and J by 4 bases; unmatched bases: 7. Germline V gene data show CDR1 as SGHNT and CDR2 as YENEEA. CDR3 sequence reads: CASSLRGLGTGELFF. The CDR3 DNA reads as TGTGCCAGCAGCCTGAGGGGGCTTGGCACCGGGGAGCTGTTTTTT.

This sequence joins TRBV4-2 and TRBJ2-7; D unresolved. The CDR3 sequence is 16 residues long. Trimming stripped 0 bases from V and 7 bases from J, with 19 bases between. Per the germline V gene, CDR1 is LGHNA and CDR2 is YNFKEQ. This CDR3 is CASSQEGLITLREQYF. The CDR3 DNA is TGTGCCAGCAGCCAAGAAGGGCTTATTACGCTGAGGGAGCAGTACTTC.

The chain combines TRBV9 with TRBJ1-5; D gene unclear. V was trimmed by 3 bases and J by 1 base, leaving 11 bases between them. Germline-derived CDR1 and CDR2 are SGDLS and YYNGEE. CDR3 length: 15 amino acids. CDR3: CASSAYRRSNQPQHF. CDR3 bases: TGTGCCAGCAGCGCCTATCGTAGGAGCAATCAGCCCCAGCATTTT.

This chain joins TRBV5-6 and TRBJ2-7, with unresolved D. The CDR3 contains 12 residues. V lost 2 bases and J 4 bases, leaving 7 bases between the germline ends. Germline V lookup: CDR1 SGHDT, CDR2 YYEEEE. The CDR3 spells CASSFNLYEQYF. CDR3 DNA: TGTGCCAGCAGCTTTAATCTATACGAGCAGTACTTC.

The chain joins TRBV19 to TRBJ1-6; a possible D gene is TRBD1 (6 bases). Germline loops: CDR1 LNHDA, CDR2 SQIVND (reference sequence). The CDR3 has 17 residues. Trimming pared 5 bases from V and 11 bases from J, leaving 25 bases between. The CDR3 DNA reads TGTGCCAGTAGTTACCCCCGTGCAGGGGACCCAAGGACACCCCTCCACTTT. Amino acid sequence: CASSYPRAGDPRTPLHF. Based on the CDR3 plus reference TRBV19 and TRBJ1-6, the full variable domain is DGGITQSPKYLFRKEGQNVTLSCEQNLNHDAMYWYRQDPGQGLRLIYYSQIVNDFQKGDIAEGYSVSREKKESFPLTVTSAQKNPTAFYLCASSYPRAGDPRTPLHFGNGTRLTVT.

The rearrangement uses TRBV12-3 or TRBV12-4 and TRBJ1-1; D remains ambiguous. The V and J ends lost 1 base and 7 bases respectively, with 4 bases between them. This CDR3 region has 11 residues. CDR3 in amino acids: CASSLGREAFF. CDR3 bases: TGTGCCAGCAGTTTAGGCCGTGAAGCTTTCTTT.

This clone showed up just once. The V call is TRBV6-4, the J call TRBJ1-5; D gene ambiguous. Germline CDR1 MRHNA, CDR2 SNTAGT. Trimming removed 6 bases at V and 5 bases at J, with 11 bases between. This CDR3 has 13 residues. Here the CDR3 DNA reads TGTGCCAGCAGCCCAGCTTGGGATCAGCCCCAGCATTTT. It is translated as CASSPAWDQPQHF.

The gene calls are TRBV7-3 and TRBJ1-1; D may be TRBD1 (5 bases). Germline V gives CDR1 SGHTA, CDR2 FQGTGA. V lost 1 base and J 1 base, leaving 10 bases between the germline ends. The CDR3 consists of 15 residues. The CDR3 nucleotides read TGTGCCAGCAGCTTAAGTGGTACAGGGAACACTGAAGCTTTCTTT. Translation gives CASSLSGTGNTEAFF.

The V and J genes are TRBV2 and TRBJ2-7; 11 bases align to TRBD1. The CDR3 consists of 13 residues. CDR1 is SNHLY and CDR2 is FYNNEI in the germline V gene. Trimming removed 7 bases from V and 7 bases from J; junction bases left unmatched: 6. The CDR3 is CASNPGTGGEQYF. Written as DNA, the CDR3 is TGTGCCAGCAATCCCGGGACAGGGGGAGAGCAGTACTTC.